The 8 T cell receptor beta chains listed next were all sequenced from one sample in a study of glioma-infiltrating T cells after dendritic cell vaccination (dated by TCRdb to about 2016). The library was produced with the immunoSEQ multiplex PCR assay. What TCRdb holds here is the immuneACCESS table cut down to in-frame rearrangements. Part of the clones is not present; checked against another copy, under half of the missing clones reflect an unresolved V gene, and the others are unexplained. The sample profile shows about 76,000 clones; around nine tenths of them were found once. Clones ranked in the top ten supply 2% to 2.5% of the sample. Read against the paper, the sample's time point label means: after dendritic cell vaccination, including at tumor progression/relapse. Specimen: blood, collected after dendritic cell vaccination. All receptors derive from a human donor with glioblastoma.

This clone was counted only a few times. The chain is built from TRBV5-6 and TRBJ1-4; 9 positions match TRBD1. The CDR3 covers 14 residues. In germline, CDR1 is SGHDT, CDR2 YYEEEE. The junction had 11 bases not matched to a gene; V was cut back by 3 bases and J by 14 bases. The CDR3 DNA is TGTGCCAGCAGCTACGACAGGGGGTTGGGGGGGCTGTTTTTT. Its translation is CASSYDRGLGGLFF. The variable domain in full, completed from reference TRBV5-6 and TRBJ1-4, reads DAGVTQSPTHLIKTRGQQVTLRCSPKSGHDTVSWYQQALGQGPQFIFQYYEEEERQRGNFPDRFSGHQFPNYSSELNVNALLLGDSALYLCASSYDRGLGGLFFGSGTQLSVL.

CDR3 sequence reads: CASSWAGGTGGGTEAFF. The CDR3 DNA reads as TGCGCCAGCAGCTGGGCCGGGGGTACAGGGGGTGGCACTGAAGCTTTCTTT. The rearrangement joins TRBV5-1 to TRBJ1-1; 8 positions agree with TRBD1. This CDR3 has 17 amino acids. CDR1 is SGHRS, CDR2 YFSETQ, per germline. Trimming removed 3 bases from V and 4 bases from J; junction bases left unmatched: 14.

The CDR3 DNA follows: TGTGCCAGCAGCCCCGTCGGTACAGATACGCAGTATTTT. Protein sequence: CASSPVGTDTQYF. The chain joins TRBV7-9 to TRBJ2-3; D is unclear. V shed 5 bases and J shed 3 bases, with 9 bases lying between them. This CDR3 spans 13 amino acids. The germline gives CDR1 SEHNR, CDR2 FQNEAQ (reference sequence).

The chain couples TRBV29-1 to TRBJ1-2; D gene unclear. Germline-derived CDR1 and CDR2 are SQVTM and ANQGSEA. The V end lost 7 bases, the J end lost 0 bases, and 15 bases lay between the germline ends. The CDR3 loop spans 14 amino acids. The CDR3 loop is CSGGFGEPNYGYTF. CDR3 sequence (DNA): TGCAGCGGCGGGTTTGGGGAACCTAACTATGGCTACACCTTC. The variable domain in full, completed from reference TRBV29-1 and TRBJ1-2, reads SAVISQKPSRDICQRGTSLTIQCQVDSQVTMMFWYRQQPGQSLTLIATANQGSEATYESGFVIDKFPISRPNLTFSTLTVSNMSPEDSSIYLCSGGFGEPNYGYTFGSGTRLTVV.

The chain has TRBV7-2 and TRBJ2-5; possibly TRBD2 for D (6 bases). The DNA end is more similar to TRBJ2-7, so the J call may be wrong. CDR3 length equals 16 residues. The germline V gene encodes CDR1 SGHTA and CDR2 FQGNSA. CDR3 in amino acids: CASSLATLAYPYEQYF. The CDR3 region has the DNA TGTGCCAGCAGCTTAGCTACCCTAGCGTACCCCTACGAGCAGTACTTC.

The table lists this clone with a count of one. CDR3 nucleotides: TGCGCCAGCAGCTTGGCCGCCAACCCGGAGGACATTCAGTACTTC. It is translated as CASSLAANPEDIQYF. The chain uses TRBV5-1 and TRBJ2-4; D is possibly TRBD2 (5 bases). Germline V CDR1 and CDR2: SGHRS, YFSETQ. Trimming pared 0 bases from V and 8 bases from J, leaving 15 bases between. CDR3 length: 15 residues.

The chain carries TRBV18 and TRBJ2-2; TRBD1 might be the D (5 bases). The CDR3 extends over 14 amino acids. Trimming stripped 2 bases from V and 5 bases from J, with 9 bases between. CDR1 is KGHSH, CDR2 LQKENI, per germline. The CDR3 spells CASSPETVTGELFF. CDR3 nucleotides: TGTGCCAGCTCACCAGAGACAGTTACCGGGGAGCTGTTTTTT.

The genes are TRBV29-1 and TRBJ2-3; 9 bases map to TRBD2. The CDR3 covers 16 residues. With 4 bases clipped from V and 0 bases from J, the junction kept 8 bases outside the gene matches. Looked up from germline, CDR1 is SQVTM and CDR2 is ANQGSEA. The CDR3 loop reads CSVVRGAGGSTDTQYF. CDR3 bases: TGCAGCGTTGTTAGGGGAGCGGGAGGTAGCACAGATACGCAGTATTTT.